This entry lists 29 T cell receptor beta chains sequenced from one sample in a study of blood T cells in healthy people across ages. A J-beta primer mix and a sample-barcoded 5' primer were used in a second PCR of roughly 6 to 11 cycles. Each CDR3 protein is one row after TCRdb ran MiXCR on the 5' RACE reads. The table has under 700,000 distinct CDR3 sequences, 24% seen once. This sample was shared with a second study, whose subject was T cells of mothers and their children.

The sequenced sample consisted of blood. The receptors originated from a boy aged 5 to 17 in good health.

The chain carries TRBV7-9 and TRBJ1-1; no firm D call. CDR3 length: 14 residues. CDR1 is SEHNR and CDR2 is FQNEAQ in the germline V gene (reference sequence). The germline V and J ends were trimmed by 5 bases and 2 bases, with 12 bases remaining between them. The CDR3 DNA reads as TGTGCCAGCAGCCCTGGCCCAGGAAACACTGAAGCTTTCTTT. This sequence encodes CASSPGPGNTEAFF.

The chain couples TRBV5-6 to TRBJ2-5; tentatively, D is TRBD1 or TRBD2 (6 bases each). This CDR3 has 15 residues. Deletions cut 1 base from V and 4 bases from J, with 14 bases between. Germline V lookup: CDR1 SGHDT, CDR2 YYEEEE. This chain's CDR3 is CASSLLIQGGETQYF. The CDR3 coding sequence is TGTGCCAGCAGCTTGCTTATACAGGGAGGAGAGACCCAGTACTTC.

This clonotype was seen a handful of times. The CDR3 spells CSARRGLGGHEQFF. CDR3 coding DNA: TGCAGTGCTCGTCGGGGACTAGGAGGGCATGAGCAGTTCTTC. The chain combines TRBV20-1 with TRBJ2-1; 8 bases agree with TRBD2. The junction had 11 bases not matched to a gene; V was cut back by 5 bases and J by 8 bases. There are 14 residues in the CDR3. Per germline, CDR1 DFQATT and CDR2 SNEGSKA (reference sequence).

The chain couples TRBV7-3 to TRBJ1-1; D remains ambiguous. V was cut by 2 bases and J by 1 base, with 11 bases left in between. The CDR3 length is 15 residues. Per the germline V gene, CDR1 is SGHTA and CDR2 is FQGTGA. CDR3 coding DNA: TGTGCCAGCAGCTTAGGAACGTCTGGGAACACTGAAGCTTTCTTT. Encoded protein: CASSLGTSGNTEAFF.

The rearrangement joins TRBV5-1 to TRBJ1-2, with D unresolved. Trimming pared 1 base from V and 4 bases from J, leaving 14 bases between. Per germline, CDR1 SGHRS and CDR2 YFSETQ. The length of the CDR3 is 15 residues. CDR3 nucleotide sequence: TGCGCCAGCAGCTTGACGGCCAGCGGAACCTATGGCTACACCTTC. Translating it yields CASSLTASGTYGYTF.

V and J are TRBV7-2 and TRBJ2-5; TRBD2 matches 9 bases. The CDR3 consists of 16 residues. Trimming took 5 bases from V and 0 from J; bases not matched to a gene: 7. The germline V gene encodes CDR1 SGHTA and CDR2 FQGNSA. The CDR3 region is CASSLLAGSYQETQYF. The CDR3, as DNA: TGTGCCAGCAGCCTGCTAGCGGGGTCGTACCAAGAGACCCAGTACTTC.

This clonotype was recorded a few times. Possible read error: a much larger clone is one base away. This chain links TRBV29-1 with TRBJ1-4; D perhaps matches TRBD1 (6 bases). Germline CDR1 reads SQVTM; CDR2 reads ANQGSEA. The CDR3 has 17 residues. CDR3 coding DNA: TGCAGCGTTGAAGGTACTCCGGGACAACCAACTAATGAAAAACTGCTTTTT. Encoded protein: CSVEGTPGQPTNEKLLF.

The chain is built from TRBV20-1 and TRBJ2-1; 11 positions agree with TRBD2. V lost 1 base to trimming and J lost 7 bases; unmatched junction nucleotides: 3. The germline CDR1 and CDR2 sequences are DFQATT and SNEGSKA (reference sequence). The CDR3 length is 14 residues. The CDR3 bases are TGCAGTGCTAGAGCGACTAGCGGGATGAATGAGCAGTTCTTC. Protein: CSARATSGMNEQFF.

The table lists this clonotype with a count of one. The junction differs from germline at one of its ends, possibly a read error. The V and J genes are TRBV6-1 and TRBJ2-3; the D is unclear. CDR3 length: 15 amino acids. Germline CDR1 reads MNHNS; CDR2 reads SASEGT. The CDR3: CASSEAGQVVGTQYF. CDR3 DNA: TGTGCCAGCAGTGAAGCGGGTCAAGTGGTGGGTACGCAATATTTT.

The CDR3 DNA reads as TGCGCCAGCAGCCACGTATCGGCAGGGGGTGCCTACGAGCAGTACTTC. This translates into CASSHVSAGGAYEQYF. The chain carries TRBV4-1 and TRBJ2-7; the match to TRBD1 covers 7 bases. V dropped 3 bases and J dropped 2; count of bases not matched to a gene: 10. CDR1 and CDR2 from the germline V gene are MGHRA and YSYEKL. The CDR3 is 16 amino acids.

This chain connects TRBV3-1 to TRBJ2-1; D is unclear. Trimming cost V 0 bases and J 8 bases, with 11 bases left between them. Germline V gene data show CDR1 as LGHDT and CDR2 as YNNKEL (reference sequence). This CDR3 is built from 14 residues. The DNA for the CDR3 is TGTGCCAGCAGCCAAGATTCCCTTAGGGATGAGCAGTTCTTC. Translated: CASSQDSLRDEQFF.

This chain joins TRBV11-2 and TRBJ1-1; possible D gene TRBD1, 5 bases. There are 14 residues in the CDR3. Trimming removed 0 bases at V and 6 bases at J, with 11 bases between. Germline V gene lookup returns CDR1 SGHAT and CDR2 FQNNGV. The CDR3, as DNA: TGTGCCAGCAGCTTAGAGGGCACGGGGGCTGAAGCTTTCTTT. Protein: CASSLEGTGAEAFF.

This clonotype was counted a few times. The gene calls are TRBV3-1 and TRBJ1-2, with D possibly being TRBD1 (5 bases). Looked up from germline, CDR1 is LGHDT and CDR2 is YNNKEL (reference sequence). The CDR3 is 13 amino acids. Trimming stripped 3 bases from V and 7 bases from J, with 12 bases between. The CDR3 DNA reads as TGTGCCAGCAGCCACAAGGGACCTAGTGGCTACACCTTC. Protein: CASSHKGPSGYTF.

This clonotype has ten or more counts. V is TRBV3-1 and J is TRBJ1-6; no clear D. The CDR3 consists of 13 residues. Trimming shortened V by 0 bases and J by 11 bases, and 8 bases separated the two germline ends. CDR1 LGHDT and CDR2 YNNKEL come from the germline V gene (reference sequence). Here the CDR3 reads CASSQEREPPLHF. CDR3 in DNA: TGTGCCAGCAGCCAAGAAAGGGAGCCACCCCTCCACTTT.

Only a few counts were recorded for this clonotype. The chain is built from TRBV12-3 or TRBV12-4 and TRBJ1-1, with a possible D match to TRBD1 (6 bases). Trimming left V 8 bases short and J 3 bases short, with 16 bases between. The CDR3 spans 14 residues. CDR3 sequence: CASGEWTEHTEAFF. The CDR3 DNA reads as TGTGCCAGCGGGGAATGGACAGAGCACACTGAAGCTTTCTTT.

This clonotype was recorded a few times. The rearrangement joins TRBV20-1 to TRBJ1-4, with D possibly matching TRBD1 (6 bases). V was shortened by 0 bases and J by 0 bases, with 11 bases between the two germline ends. This CDR3 has 16 amino acids. The V gene's germline CDR1 is DFQATT and CDR2 SNEGSKA (reference sequence). DNA for the CDR3: TGCAGTGCTAGAGATCAGAGGACAGCAACTAATGAAAAACTGTTTTTT. This encodes CSARDQRTATNEKLFF.

This clonotype has only a few counts. The chain is built from TRBV5-1 and TRBJ2-7, with D perhaps TRBD2 (6 bases). There are 14 residues in the CDR3. Between the trimmed V and J ends, which lost 0 bases and 5 bases, there was a span of 12 bases. Per germline, CDR1 SGHRS and CDR2 YFSETQ. The CDR3 bases are TGCGCCAGCAGCTTGGCCGCGGGGTCGAACGAGCAGTACTTC. Translating it yields CASSLAAGSNEQYF.

In regard to this clonotype: A read error may account for a junction end that differs from germline. The chain employs TRBV7-9 and TRBJ2-5; D is perhaps TRBD1 (6 bases). This CDR3 is 12 amino acids long. Germline V gives CDR1 SEHNR, CDR2 FQNEAQ (reference sequence). Here the CDR3 reads CASSTADSLEFF. CDR3 in DNA: TGTGCCAGCAGCACGGCGGACAGTTTGGAGTTCTTC.

This clonotype has more than one count but fewer than ten. The chain combines TRBV4-3 with TRBJ2-2; D perhaps matches TRBD2 (6 bases). Germline V gene data show CDR1 as LGHNA and CDR2 as YSLEER. This CDR3 is built from 15 residues. Trimming cost V 3 bases and J 6 bases, with 14 bases left between them. In DNA, the CDR3 is TGCGCCAGCAGCCAGGAACGGACGGGGGCCGGGGAGCTGTTTTTT. It translates to CASSQERTGAGELFF.

This chain uses TRBV7-9 with TRBJ2-1; perhaps TRBD2 as D (5 bases). With the DNA end fitting TRBJ2-7 better, the J assignment may be wrong. The length of the CDR3 is 13 residues. Germline values: CDR1 SEHNR, CDR2 FQNEAQ (reference sequence). The CDR3 protein is CASSLGWEYEQYF. CDR3 in DNA: TGTGCCAGCAGCTTAGGATGGGAGTACGAGCAGTACTTC.

To note about this clonotype: A much larger clone is a single base away; this may be a read error. This chain uses TRBV30 with TRBJ2-5; D may correspond to TRBD1 or TRBD2 (6 bases each). Trimming removed 1 base from V and 9 bases from J, with 9 bases in between. This CDR3 comprises 11 residues. CDR1 is GTSNPN, CDR2 SVGIG, per germline (reference sequence). The CDR3 DNA is TGTGCCTGGAGTGAGGGGGAGGCCCAGTACTTC. Protein product: CAWSEGEAQYF. Drawing the rest from reference TRBV30 and TRBJ2-5, the complete variable domain is SQTIHQWPATLVQPVGSPLSLECTVEGTSNPNLYWYRQAAGRGLQLLFYSVGIGQISSEVPQNLSASRPQDRQFILSSKKLLLSDSGFYLCAWSEGEAQYFGPGTRLLVL.

This clonotype was counted between two and nine times. The V gene is TRBV9, the J gene TRBJ2-1; D gene unclear. This CDR3 has 16 amino acids. Germline V gene sequence: CDR1 SGDLS, CDR2 YYNGEE. V shed 0 bases and J shed 6 bases, with 16 bases lying between them. The chain's CDR3 is CASSVVLAGTRNEQFF. CDR3 in DNA: TGTGCCAGCAGCGTAGTTTTAGCAGGAACCCGCAATGAGCAGTTCTTC.

The rearrangement uses TRBV4-1 and TRBJ1-4, with unresolved D. This CDR3 contains 13 residues. The germline CDR1 and CDR2 sequences are MGHRA and YSYEKL. The V end was cut by 4 bases, the J end by 8 bases, with 11 bases between. This CDR3 is CASSLLPREKLFF. In DNA form, the CDR3 reads TGCGCCAGCAGCCTACTACCCAGAGAAAAACTGTTTTTT.

Concerning this clonotype: Its ends do not fully match the called genes, so a read error is possible. This chain links TRBV12-3 or TRBV12-4 with TRBJ2-2, with TRBD2 as a possible D gene (5 bases). This CDR3 has 16 residues. Written as DNA, the CDR3 is TGTGCCAGCAGTTTACATCACGGACGGGAAACCGGGGTGCTGTTTTTT. It codes for CASSLHHGRETGVLFF.

The rearrangement links TRBV18 to TRBJ2-4; D call uncertain. V was shortened by 2 bases and J by 8 bases, with 10 bases between the two germline ends. The CDR3 totals 13 residues. In germline, CDR1 is KGHSH, CDR2 LQKENI. CDR3 bases: TGTGCCAGCTCACCAGGGTTAATGGACATTCAGTACTTC. It translates to CASSPGLMDIQYF.

The V gene is TRBV30, the J gene TRBJ1-1; D gene uncertain. Per germline, CDR1 GTSNPN and CDR2 SVGIG (reference sequence). There are 12 residues in the CDR3. Trimming pared 1 base from V and 4 bases from J, leaving 7 bases between. The DNA of the CDR3 is TGTGCCTGGAGTGCCCTGGGCACTGAAGCTTTCTTT. This sequence encodes CAWSALGTEAFF.

The J gene is TRBJ2-7, the V gene TRBV20-1, with 10 positions matching TRBD2. The germline gives CDR1 DFQATT, CDR2 SNEGSKA (reference sequence). The CDR3 spans 15 residues. J was trimmed by 7 bases and V by 6 bases; bases with no gene match: 15. The CDR3 sequence is CSAPPSGSGRMEQYF. The CDR3 DNA sequence: TGCAGTGCCCCACCCTCGGGTAGCGGGAGGATGGAGCAGTACTTC.

The rearrangement joins TRBV9 to TRBJ2-6; D not resolved. Trimming took 6 bases from V and 0 from J, leaving 4 bases between them. The germline V gene encodes CDR1 SGDLS and CDR2 YYNGEE. This CDR3 spans 13 amino acids. CDR3 loop: CASKSSGANVLTF. The CDR3 nucleotides read TGTGCCAGCAAGAGCTCTGGGGCCAACGTCCTGACTTTC.

V is TRBV27 and J is TRBJ2-5; D not certain. This CDR3 region has 14 residues. CDR1 is MNHEY and CDR2 is SMNVEV in the germline V gene (reference sequence). The V end was cut by 5 bases, the J end by 2 bases, with 12 bases between. In nucleotides, the CDR3 is TGTGCCAGCAGTCGAACCGGGCCGCAAGAGACCCAGTACTTC. It yields the protein CASSRTGPQETQYF.